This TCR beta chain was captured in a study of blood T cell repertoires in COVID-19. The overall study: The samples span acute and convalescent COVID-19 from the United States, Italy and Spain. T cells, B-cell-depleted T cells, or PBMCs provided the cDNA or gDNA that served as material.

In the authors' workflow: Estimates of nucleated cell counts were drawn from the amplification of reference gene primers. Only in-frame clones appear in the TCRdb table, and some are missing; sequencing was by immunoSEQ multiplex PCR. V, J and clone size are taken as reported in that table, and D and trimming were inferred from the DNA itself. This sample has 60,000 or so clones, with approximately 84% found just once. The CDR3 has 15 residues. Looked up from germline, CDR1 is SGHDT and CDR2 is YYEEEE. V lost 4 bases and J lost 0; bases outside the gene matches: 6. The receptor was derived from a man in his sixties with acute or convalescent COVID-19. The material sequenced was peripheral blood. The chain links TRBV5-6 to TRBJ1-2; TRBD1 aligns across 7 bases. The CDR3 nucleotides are TGTGCCAGCAGCCTCGACAGGGTACCTAACTATGGCTACACCTTC. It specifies CASSLDRVPNYGYTF.